This TCR beta chain was sequenced for a study of response to subunit inactivated influenza vaccine. TCRdb re-called the RT-PCR reads with MiXCR, one entry per CDR3 protein. Of around 600,000 distinct CDR3 sequences listed, approximately 11% are singletons. The V end lost 7 bases, the J end lost 12 bases, and 19 bases lay between the germline ends. This CDR3 has 12 amino acids. Germline CDR1 and CDR2: DFQATT and SNEGSKA (reference sequence). The same data also went into a second study, on T cells expressing NK-cell markers. That source notes: Template switching by 5'RACE with UMIs generated the TCR beta cDNA. Researchers report these clonotypes also headed the CD3+CD56-NKG2C+ fraction in a handful of donors.

The chain is built from TRBV20-1 and TRBJ2-1, with D perhaps being TRBD1 or TRBD2 (6 bases each). Sequenced here: PBMCs from blood, sampled on the day of vaccination. The receptor was derived from a man between 45 and 60 years old who received an inactivated influenza vaccine. Written as DNA, the CDR3 is TGCAGTGGGAGGGGGGCAAATGAGGGGCAGTTCTTC. Translating gives CSGRGANEGQFF.